Presented here are 23 T cell receptor beta chains from one specimen sequenced in a study of shared clonotypes between healthy human individuals. TCRdb keeps only in-frame clones here, not all; method: immunoSEQ multiplex PCR. The table shows over a million clones, with about 80% occurring only once. Sequenced: memory CD4+ T cells sorted from blood. Subset of the sample: CD45RA-negative fraction. Receptors originate from a man younger than 35 in good health.

The CDR3 DNA sequence: TGTGCCAGCAGGCAGGCGGGAGTAGGTTACAATGAGCAGTTCTTC. This codes for CASRQAGVGYNEQFF. This sequence joins TRBV2 and TRBJ2-1, with 7 bases fitting TRBD2. This CDR3 spans 15 amino acids. Germline CDR1 and CDR2: SNHLY and FYNNEI. Trimming at V came to 6 bases and at J to 4 bases, leaving 9 bases not matched to a gene.

The chain recombines TRBV18 with TRBJ2-2; 15 nucleotides line up with TRBD2. The CDR3 runs 17 residues. CDR1 KGHSH and CDR2 LQKENI come from the germline V gene. V lost 0 bases, J lost 5 bases, and 1 base stayed unmatched. CDR3: CASSPPGLAGGTGELFF. In DNA, the CDR3 is TGTGCCAGCTCACCACCGGGACTAGCGGGAGGAACCGGGGAGCTGTTTTTT.

V and J are TRBV6-1 and TRBJ1-5; D unresolved. Trimming shortened V by 3 bases and J by 2 bases, and 8 bases separated the two germline ends. The germline V gene encodes CDR1 MNHNS and CDR2 SASEGT. The length of the CDR3 is 14 residues. CDR3 protein: CASSDWLGNQPQHF. The CDR3 DNA is TGTGCCAGCAGTGATTGGTTGGGCAATCAGCCCCAGCATTTT.

This chain links TRBV10-2 with TRBJ2-5, with D possibly being TRBD1 or TRBD2 (6 bases each). The germline gives CDR1 WSHSY, CDR2 SAAADI. The V gene lost 0 bases and the J gene lost 5 bases, with 16 bases spanning the gap. This CDR3 contains 16 residues. CDR3 sequence: CASSESSGAWAETQYF. CDR3 DNA: TGCGCCAGCAGTGAGTCATCGGGGGCTTGGGCGGAGACCCAGTACTTC.

This clone showed up just a few times. V and J are TRBV7-8 and TRBJ2-5, with D unresolved. V was pared by 5 bases and J by 2 bases, with 15 bases between. The CDR3 totals 15 residues. The germline gives CDR1 SGHVS, CDR2 FQNEAQ. The CDR3 nucleotides read TGTGCCAGCAGCATCAGAACAAACCTTCAAGAGACCCAGTACTTC. It translates to CASSIRTNLQETQYF.

This clone was recorded a few times. The chain employs TRBV7-9 and TRBJ1-1; D not resolved. There are 12 residues in the CDR3. V lost 1 base, J lost 7 bases, and 7 bases lay in between. In germline, CDR1 is SEHNR, CDR2 FQNEAQ (reference sequence). The CDR3 here is CASSLDGYEAFF. In nucleotides, the CDR3 is TGTGCCAGCAGCTTAGATGGTTATGAAGCTTTCTTT.

Worth noting for this clone: In the same sample, other DNA sequences code for this CDR3. This sequence joins TRBV18 and TRBJ2-2; the D gene is possibly TRBD1 (6 bases). Trimming shortened V by 3 bases and J by 2 bases, and 10 bases separated the two germline ends. CDR3 size: 15 residues. CDR1 is KGHSH and CDR2 is LQKENI in the germline V gene. Here the CDR3 reads CASSPGQLNTGELFF. The CDR3 DNA follows: TGTGCCAGCTCACCCGGACAGCTTAACACCGGGGAGCTGTTTTTT.

The V gene is TRBV21-1, the J gene TRBJ1-2; the D call of TRBD1 is as the table states it, not checked on the DNA. TRBV21-1 is tagged as a pseudogene. The CDR3 consists of 16 residues. The CDR3 DNA follows: TGTGCCAGCAGCAATGGGGGACAGGGGGCTAACTATGGCTACACCTTC. Its protein product is CASSNGGQGANYGYTF.

This chain joins TRBV28 and TRBJ1-4; 9 bases agree with TRBD1. This CDR3 region has 13 residues. V shed 8 bases, J shed 8 bases, and the junction held 6 bases outside the gene matches. In germline, CDR1 is MDHEN, CDR2 SYDVKM. Here the CDR3 DNA reads TGTGCCAGCGCACAGGGGGCTCTCGAAAAACTGTTTTTT. Translation gives CASAQGALEKLFF.

Points on this clone: This CDR3 is also generated by other DNA sequences in the sample. This chain links TRBV7-2 with TRBJ2-7; 8 bases are shared with TRBD1. Germline assignment: CDR1 SGHTA and CDR2 FQGNSA. V shed 1 base, J shed 3 bases, and the junction held 5 bases outside the gene matches. There are 15 residues in the CDR3. In DNA form, the CDR3 reads TGTGCCAGCAGCTTAGGCCAGGGGGCGTTCTACGAGCAGTACTTC. Its protein is CASSLGQGAFYEQYF.

J is TRBJ1-1 and V is TRBV6-1; D gene uncertain. V shed 0 bases and J shed 1 base, with 6 bases lying between them. The germline V gene encodes CDR1 MNHNS and CDR2 SASEGT. The CDR3 totals 14 residues. CDR3 protein: CASSEARENTEAFF. As DNA, the CDR3 is TGTGCCAGCAGTGAAGCGCGGGAGAACACTGAAGCTTTCTTT.

V usage is TRBV30 and J usage is TRBJ2-5; possibly TRBD1 for D (6 bases). Per the germline V gene, CDR1 is GTSNPN and CDR2 is SVGIG (reference sequence). The V end lost 3 bases, the J end lost 5 bases, and 19 bases lay between the germline ends. This CDR3 region has 15 residues. The DNA of the CDR3 is TGTGCCTGGAGCGTCGGCAGCCCGCAGGGGGAGACCCAGTACTTC. Its translation: CAWSVGSPQGETQYF. Full variable domain (missing parts from reference TRBV30 and TRBJ2-5): SQTIHQWPATLVQPVGSPLSLECTVEGTSNPNLYWYRQAAGRGLQLLFYSVGIGQISSEVPQNLSASRPQDRQFILSSKKLLLSDSGFYLCAWSVGSPQGETQYFGPGTRLLVL.

This chain links TRBV6-5 with TRBJ2-2, with TRBD1 matching 8 bases. CDR3 length equals 15 residues. From germline, CDR1 is MNHEY and CDR2 SVGAGI. The junction had 6 bases not matched to a gene; V was cut back by 7 bases and J by 2 bases. The CDR3 is CASNRGSKNTGELFF. DNA for the CDR3: TGTGCCAGCAACAGGGGGAGTAAAAACACCGGGGAGCTGTTTTTT.

The gene calls are TRBV5-4 and TRBJ1-2; D not certain. V lost 0 bases and J 8 bases, leaving 14 bases between the germline ends. The CDR3 covers 14 residues. The germline V gene has CDR1 SGHNT and CDR2 YYREEE (reference sequence). The CDR3 DNA sequence: TGTGCCAGCAGCTTGGCCACAGCGATAGCCGGCTACACCTTC. Translated: CASSLATAIAGYTF.

The gene calls are TRBV5-1 and TRBJ2-3, with 8 nucleotides matching TRBD2. The V segment lost 4 bases and the J segment 3 bases; nucleotides outside the gene matches: 10. The germline CDR1 and CDR2 sequences are SGHRS and YFSETQ. The CDR3 contains 16 residues. The CDR3 loop is CASSPGAGLGTDTQYF. The CDR3 nucleotides read TGCGCCAGCAGCCCGGGGGCGGGACTAGGAACAGATACGCAGTATTTT.

This clone was seen only a few times. Other nucleotide sequences from this sample produce the same CDR3. The rearrangement uses TRBV5-1 and TRBJ1-5, with D uncertain. This CDR3 is built from 13 residues. Germline assignment: CDR1 SGHRS and CDR2 YFSETQ. Between the trimmed V and J ends, which lost 0 bases and 5 bases, there was a span of 6 bases. This CDR3 is CASSLAPDQPQHF. The DNA for the CDR3 is TGCGCCAGCAGCTTGGCGCCCGATCAGCCCCAGCATTTT.

This clone showed up just a few times. The rearrangement joins TRBV28 to TRBJ1-3, with D possibly matching TRBD1 (6 bases). The CDR3 consists of 17 residues. In germline, CDR1 is MDHEN, CDR2 SYDVKM. Trimming removed 6 bases from V and 4 bases from J, with 22 bases in between. CDR3 sequence: CASRLGTGGAVGNTIYF. In DNA form, the CDR3 reads TGTGCCAGCAGATTGGGGACTGGGGGGGCTGTAGGAAACACCATATATTTT.

This chain uses TRBV6-5 with TRBJ2-7; D is tentatively TRBD1 or TRBD2 (5 bases each). The germline V gene encodes CDR1 MNHEY and CDR2 SVGAGI. This CDR3 has 15 amino acids. V lost 0 bases, J lost 3 bases, and 12 bases lay in between. Here the CDR3 DNA reads TGTGCCAGCAGTTACTCGATTTGGGGGAACTACGAGCAGTACTTC. This translates into CASSYSIWGNYEQYF.

The rearrangement joins TRBV7-9 to TRBJ2-1, with no clear D. CDR3 length equals 12 residues. The V end lost 3 bases, the J end lost 10 bases, and 10 bases lay between the germline ends. Germline lookup yields CDR1 SEHNR and CDR2 FQNEAQ (reference sequence). Here the CDR3 DNA reads TGTGCCAGCAGCTTCTCCCTGGGGGAGCAGTTCTTC. This translates into CASSFSLGEQFF.

This clone has only a few counts. This chain connects TRBV4-2 to TRBJ2-5, with D possibly being TRBD2 (6 bases). Trimming removed 1 base from V and 4 bases from J, with 19 bases in between. Germline CDR1 reads LGHNA; CDR2 reads YNFKEQ. The CDR3 runs to 17 residues. The CDR3 coding sequence is TGTGCCAGCAGCCAAGTTCGGGCGGGACCATCTGGAGAGACCCAGTACTTC. Protein: CASSQVRAGPSGETQYF.

Comment on this clone: Other nucleotide sequences from this sample produce the same CDR3. Here the CDR3 DNA reads TGTGCCAGCAGTTTGCGGCTAGCGGATAACACCGGGGAGCTGTTTTTT. Protein: CASSLRLADNTGELFF. This chain uses TRBV27 with TRBJ2-2, with 7 bases matching TRBD2. Trimming at V came to 3 bases and at J to 2 bases, leaving 6 bases not matched to a gene. From germline, CDR1 is MNHEY and CDR2 SMNVEV (reference sequence). The CDR3 totals 16 residues.

The chain combines TRBV5-1 with TRBJ2-1, with TRBD2 matching over 9 bases. The CDR3 sequence is 16 residues long. J lost 7 bases, V lost 0 bases, and 8 bases had no gene match. The germline V gene has CDR1 SGHRS and CDR2 YFSETQ. CDR3 protein: CASSLELAGPWNEQFF. The CDR3 DNA is TGCGCCAGCAGCTTGGAACTAGCGGGCCCGTGGAATGAGCAGTTCTTC.

This clone has only a few counts. The chain recombines TRBV6-4 with TRBJ2-3, with 15 bases identical to TRBD2. Germline assignment: CDR1 MRHNA and CDR2 SNTAGT. V dropped 4 bases and J dropped 4; count of bases not matched to a gene: 0. This CDR3 region has 15 residues. The CDR3 protein is CASSGTSGGADTQYF. Here the CDR3 DNA reads TGTGCCAGCAGTGGGACTAGCGGGGGGGCAGATACGCAGTATTTT.